The present T cell receptor (beta chain) was sequenced within a study of blood T cell repertoires in COVID-19. Germline V lookup: CDR1 SGHVT, CDR2 SQSDAQ. The trim removed 7 bases at V and 3 bases at J, leaving 4 bases unmatched. The CDR3 is made up of 13 amino acids. Produced via immunoSEQ multiplex PCR; TCRdb's table is partial and in-frame only. The top ten clones hold 6.5% to 8.5% of a sample with 490,000 or so clones, more than 85% of them seen once. Which cohort a participant joined came from the clinical history participants gave. Sequenced input: PBMCs or T cells enriched from blood (not recorded which). This TCR derives from a woman aged 55-75 years who had recovered from COVID-19. The genes are TRBV7-4 and TRBJ2-7, with 9 nucleotides matching TRBD1. The CDR3 bases are TGTGCCAGCACCCTGACAGGGGGCTACGAGCAGTACTTC. Its protein is CASTLTGGYEQYF.